The text below deals with one T cell receptor (beta chain). Some clones are missing from TCRdb's copy, which holds only in-frame ones; the method was immunoSEQ multiplex PCR. The table includes around 270,000 clones, more than 85% detected once. The data stem from a study of blood T cell repertoires in COVID-19. At the level of the study: Whether acute or convalescent, the COVID-19 samples came from the United States, Italy and Spain. PBMCs, B-cell-depleted T cells, or T cells provided the cDNA or gDNA that made up the material.

Germline assignment: CDR1 SGHVS and CDR2 FQNEAQ. CDR3 length: 16 residues. V shed 2 bases, J shed 6 bases, and the junction held 11 bases outside the gene matches. V usage is TRBV7-8 and J usage is TRBJ1-1, with 8 nucleotides matching TRBD1. The clonotype was recovered from a man aged 40-55 years with acute or convalescent COVID-19. Sequenced material: peripheral blood. The CDR3 region is CASSLMPGQGLAEAFF. The CDR3 DNA is TGTGCCAGCAGCTTAATGCCCGGACAGGGACTGGCTGAAGCTTTCTTT.